This section outlines one T cell receptor (beta chain) sequence together with its context. Antigen: not known. Germline V gene data show CDR1 as DFQATT and CDR2 as SNEGSKA (reference sequence). Trimming removed 0 bases from V and 3 bases from J, with 3 bases in between. The CDR3 sequence is 11 residues long. Using its own MiXCR run on the 5' RACE reads, TCRdb lists one record per CDR3 protein. This table holds 460,000 or so distinct CDR3 sequences, approximately 14% found once. This entry belongs to a study of identical twins. Notes on the study in general: Within cord blood, abundant beta clonotypes carried fewer insertions, but memory repertoires showed no such trend. Invariant populations such as MAIT and iNKT cells could partly muddle zero-insertion analyses. Out-of-frame alpha sequences shared between twins exhibited an excess of low generation probability.

These data were also reused for a study on yellow fever vaccine responses in identical twins. This second study says: Twins' vaccine T cell response reportedly seemed partly convergent, partly personalized.

The sequence came from a woman between 18 and 29 years old in good health. The sample taken for sequencing was CD4+ T cells sorted from blood. This chain connects TRBV20-1 to TRBJ2-7; D call uncertain. CDR3 in amino acids: CSARELYEQYF. The CDR3 DNA reads TGCAGTGCTAGAGAACTCTACGAGCAGTACTTC.